These 13 T cell receptor beta chains came from one sample sequenced in a study of T cell responses to AZD1222 COVID-19 vaccine. Clones were sequenced by immunoSEQ multiplex PCR, and TCRdb holds only the in-frame ones, with some missing. Of over 110,000 clones listed, more than 85% are singletons. The sample in question was peripheral blood, obtained on day 0 of AZD1222 vaccination. These TCRs come from an adult in good health.

This chain connects TRBV7-8 to TRBJ2-7, with D maybe TRBD2 (5 bases). The length of the CDR3 is 12 residues. Germline CDR1 reads SGHVS; CDR2 reads FQNEAQ. Trimming took off 5 bases at V and 11 bases at J, with 16 bases between the two ends. The CDR3 nucleotides are TGTGCCAGCAGCCTAAGTAGGGAGAAGGAGTACTTC. The encoded protein is CASSLSREKEYF.

In this sample, this clone turned up once. The chain recombines TRBV5-4 with TRBJ2-7; 10 bases agree with TRBD2. Per germline, CDR1 SGHNT and CDR2 YYREEE (reference sequence). CDR3 length: 16 amino acids. V lost 3 bases, J lost 4 bases, and 10 bases stayed unmatched. The CDR3 DNA sequence: TGTGCCAGCAGCTCTCGTAGAGCGGGGGGGCGGTACGAGCAGTACTTC. This translates into CASSSRRAGGRYEQYF. Variable domain in full (rest from reference TRBV5-4 and TRBJ2-7): ETGVTQSPTHLIKTRGQQVTLRCSSQSGHNTVSWYQQALGQGPQFIFQYYREEENGRGNFPPRFSGLQFPNYSSELNVNALELDDSALYLCASSSRRAGGRYEQYFGPGTRLTVT.

V gene TRBV19 combines with J gene TRBJ2-1; TRBD2 matches 10 bases. Germline values: CDR1 LNHDA, CDR2 SQIVND (reference sequence). This CDR3 region has 13 residues. V lost 6 bases and J lost 7; bases outside the gene matches: 3. The CDR3 region has the DNA TGTGCCAGTAGCGGACTAGCGGAAAATGAGCAGTTCTTC. Its translation is CASSGLAENEQFF.

V and J are TRBV6-2 or TRBV6-3 and TRBJ1-5; 10 nucleotides agree with TRBD1. CDR3 size: 15 residues. Germline CDR1 and CDR2: MNHEY and SVGEGT. V was pared by 7 bases and J by 7 bases, with 10 bases of the junction left unmatched. The CDR3 protein is CASTPGQGGWQPQHF. CDR3 nucleotide sequence: TGTGCCAGCACCCCCGGACAGGGGGGTTGGCAGCCCCAGCATTTT.

The chain is built from TRBV2 and TRBJ2-7; D may correspond to TRBD1 or TRBD2 (6 bases each). CDR3 length: 13 amino acids. The germline gives CDR1 SNHLY, CDR2 FYNNEI. V lost 6 bases, J lost 2 bases, and 11 bases lay in between. CDR3 in amino acids: CASREGHTYEQYF. In DNA, the CDR3 is TGTGCCAGCAGGGAGGGACATACCTACGAGCAGTACTTC.

The chain joins TRBV5-1 to TRBJ2-7; D unclear. Per the germline V gene, CDR1 is SGHRS and CDR2 is YFSETQ. This CDR3 contains 13 residues. Trimming cost V 6 bases and J 0 bases, with 10 bases left between them. This CDR3 is CASKHIGSYEQYF. CDR3 DNA sequence: TGCGCCAGCAAGCATATCGGCTCCTACGAGCAGTACTTC. The whole variable domain, remainder taken from reference TRBV5-1 and TRBJ2-7, is KAGVTQTPRYLIKTRGQQVTLSCSPISGHRSVSWYQQTPGQGLQFLFEYFSETQRNKGNFPGRFSGRQFSNSRSEMNVSTLELGDSALYLCASKHIGSYEQYFGPGTRLTVT.

The table lists this clone with a count of one. CDR3 coding DNA: TGTGCCAGCAGTTACCGGGCGGGAGGCTACATGAACACTGAAGCTTTCTTT. This sequence encodes CASSYRAGGYMNTEAFF. The rearrangement joins TRBV6-2 or TRBV6-3 to TRBJ1-1; D gene unclear. Per the germline V gene, CDR1 is MNHEY and CDR2 is SVGEGT. The V gene lost 2 bases and the J gene lost 0 bases, with 16 bases spanning the gap. The CDR3 is made up of 17 amino acids.

The rearrangement joins TRBV3-1 (or the pseudogene TRBV3-2) to TRBJ2-5; 9 bases line up with TRBD1. The V gene's germline CDR1 is LGHDT and CDR2 YNNKEL (reference sequence). This CDR3 spans 16 amino acids. V was pared by 5 bases and J by 10 bases, with 17 bases of the junction left unmatched. The CDR3 is CASSRTGALHDWGQYF. For the CDR3, the DNA is TGTGCCAGCAGCAGGACAGGGGCCCTCCATGATTGGGGCCAGTACTTC.

The rearrangement uses TRBV29-1 and TRBJ1-2, with 9 bases lining up with TRBD1. CDR1 SQVTM and CDR2 ANQGSEA come from the germline V gene. The CDR3 loop spans 14 amino acids. The V and J ends lost 4 bases and 1 base, in that order; junction bases with no gene match: 4. CDR3 sequence (DNA): TGCAGCGTTGGAACAGGGGGCGTTAACTATGGCTACACCTTC. This gives the protein CSVGTGGVNYGYTF.

This chain links TRBV10-3 with TRBJ2-3; TRBD2 aligns across 8 bases. With V trimmed by 4 bases and J by 4 bases, 7 bases remained unmatched. This CDR3 contains 15 residues. Germline lookup yields CDR1 ENHRY and CDR2 SYGVKD. The chain's CDR3 is CAISGSGSAADTQYF. In DNA, the CDR3 is TGTGCCATCAGTGGGAGCGGGAGTGCGGCAGATACGCAGTATTTT.

The V gene is TRBV19, the J gene TRBJ1-2; D remains unclear. There are 14 residues in the CDR3. The V end was cut by 2 bases, the J end by 3 bases, with 10 bases between. Germline CDR1 reads LNHDA; CDR2 reads SQIVND (reference sequence). The CDR3 region is CASSIMGGDYGYTF. The DNA for the CDR3 is TGTGCCAGTAGTATAATGGGCGGTGACTATGGCTACACCTTC.

This clone occurred once. J is TRBJ2-5 and V is TRBV15; no definite D call. Germline V lookup: CDR1 LNHNV, CDR2 YYDKDF (reference sequence). The CDR3 totals 13 residues. V lost 0 bases, J lost 6 bases, and 8 bases lay in between. CDR3 nucleotides: TGTGCCACCAGCAGAGATCTAGAGCAGACCCAGTACTTC. Translating gives CATSRDLEQTQYF.

This chain connects TRBV18 to TRBJ1-1; 7 nucleotides match TRBD1. Trimming cost V 3 bases and J 4 bases; bases outside gene matches: 5. CDR3 length equals 14 residues. CDR1 KGHSH and CDR2 LQKENI come from the germline V gene. The DNA for the CDR3 is TGTGCCAGCTCACCCCGGGAGGGGGCCACTGAAGCTTTCTTT. Protein sequence: CASSPREGATEAFF.